These 31 T cell receptor beta chains came from one sample sequenced in a study of blood T cell repertoires in COVID-19. TCRdb's table, derived via immunoSEQ multiplex PCR, lists solely in-frame clones and lacks some. The table shows roughly 200,000 clones, with about 85% occurring only once. The sample consisted of peripheral blood. All receptors derive from a woman in her late teens or twenties who had recovered from COVID-19.

The V call is TRBV5-6, the J call TRBJ2-7, with TRBD1 matching 8 bases. Germline trimming cut 2 bases from V and 6 bases from J; bases unmatched to any gene: 13. CDR1 and CDR2 (germline): SGHDT, YYEEEE. The CDR3 spans 16 residues. CDR3 nucleotide sequence: TGTGCCAGCAGCTTATTGGGACAGGCCCCGTTGGGCGAGCAGTACTTC. Its translation is CASSLLGQAPLGEQYF.

The chain links TRBV5-4 to TRBJ1-1; no clear D gene. The length of the CDR3 is 12 residues. Trimming cost V 1 base and J 4 bases, with 5 bases left between them. Germline lookup yields CDR1 SGHNT and CDR2 YYREEE (reference sequence). Here the CDR3 reads CASSLLTTEAFF. DNA of the CDR3: TGTGCCAGCAGCTTGCTAACCACTGAAGCTTTCTTT.

This rearrangement joins TRBV7-9 to TRBJ1-2; no definite D call. Looked up from germline, CDR1 is SEHNR and CDR2 is FQNEAQ (reference sequence). The CDR3 loop spans 17 amino acids. With 5 bases removed from V and 4 bases from J, the gap between germline ends came to 23 bases. In DNA, the CDR3 is TGTGCCAGCAGCCCCTCTCTTGGGCAATTCTTATCCTATGGCTACACCTTC. As protein: CASSPSLGQFLSYGYTF.

This clone has only one observation. This sequence joins TRBV30 and TRBJ1-1; 8 nucleotides line up with TRBD1. Looked up from germline, CDR1 is GTSNPN and CDR2 is SVGIG (reference sequence). V shed 2 bases, J shed 2 bases, and the junction held 13 bases outside the gene matches. The CDR3 sequence is 17 residues long. As DNA, the CDR3 is TGTGCCTGGAGTCCGACCGGGACAGGTCAGGCTAACACTGAAGCTTTCTTT. Translation gives CAWSPTGTGQANTEAFF.

The chain has TRBV4-3 and TRBJ1-2; no definite D call. Germline CDR1 LGHNA, CDR2 YSLEER. V gave up 0 bases and J gave up 5 bases, with 13 bases separating them. The CDR3 extends over 15 amino acids. CDR3 protein: CASSQDLWAAYGYTF. In nucleotides, the CDR3 is TGCGCCAGCAGCCAAGACTTATGGGCAGCTTATGGCTACACCTTC.

The V and J genes are TRBV25-1 and TRBJ1-4; D perhaps matches TRBD1 (5 bases). CDR1 MGHDK and CDR2 SYGVNS come from the germline V gene. With 6 bases removed from V and 0 bases from J, the gap between germline ends came to 20 bases. The CDR3 is made up of 18 amino acids. The CDR3 DNA reads TGTGCCAGCAGCCTGCAACGGGACTCTTATGCAACTAATGAAAAACTGTTTTTT. Translating it yields CASSLQRDSYATNEKLFF.

The table lists this clone with a few counts. The J gene is TRBJ1-5, the V gene TRBV6-6; D not certain. Germline V gene data show CDR1 as MNHNY and CDR2 as SVGAGI (reference sequence). V was clipped by 5 bases and J by 4 bases, with 6 bases between them. The CDR3 consists of 12 residues. CDR3 DNA sequence: TGTGCCAGCAGTCCCCCAAATCAGCCCCAGCATTTT. Protein sequence: CASSPPNQPQHF.

This chain uses TRBV11-2 with TRBJ1-1; possibly TRBD1 for D (5 bases). CDR1 SGHAT and CDR2 FQNNGV come from the germline V gene. V was clipped by 5 bases and J by 3 bases, with 13 bases between them. This CDR3 is built from 14 residues. CDR3 in amino acids: CASSQGWGDTEAFF. CDR3 bases: TGTGCCAGCAGCCAGGGTTGGGGGGACACTGAAGCTTTCTTT.

This sequence joins TRBV15 and TRBJ2-7, with D perhaps matching TRBD1 (5 bases). The CDR3 has 18 residues. Germline-derived CDR1 and CDR2 are LNHNV and YYDKDF (reference sequence). Trimming cost V 0 bases and J 1 base, with 19 bases left between them. The CDR3 sequence is CATSRDGGRDDQSYEQYF. The CDR3 DNA reads as TGTGCCACCAGCAGAGATGGCGGCAGGGATGATCAATCCTACGAGCAGTACTTC. The whole variable domain, remainder taken from reference TRBV15 and TRBJ2-7, is DAMVIQNPRYQVTQFGKPVTLSCSQTLNHNVMYWYQQKSSQAPKLLFHYYDKDFNNEADTPDNFQSRRPNTSFCFLDIRSPGLGDTAMYLCATSRDGGRDDQSYEQYFGPGTRLTVT.

The chain is built from TRBV9 and TRBJ1-6, with 9 bases that match TRBD1. Germline V gene lookup returns CDR1 SGDLS and CDR2 YYNGEE. The CDR3 spans 16 residues. The V segment lost 1 base and the J segment 10 bases; nucleotides outside the gene matches: 9. The CDR3 nucleotides are TGTGCCAGCAGCGTATCCTCCGGGACAGGGAACTCACCCCTCCACTTT. Amino acid sequence: CASSVSSGTGNSPLHF.

This chain uses TRBV5-1 with TRBJ2-7; 11 bases agree with TRBD2. This CDR3 contains 14 residues. Trimming took 4 bases from V and 4 from J; bases not matched to a gene: 4. The germline CDR1 and CDR2 sequences are SGHRS and YFSETQ. In DNA form, the CDR3 reads TGCGCCAGCAGCACTAGCGGGAGTATGTACGAGCAGTACTTC. Its protein product is CASSTSGSMYEQYF.

The chain combines TRBV10-2 with TRBJ1-3; tentatively, D is TRBD1 (6 bases). There are 14 residues in the CDR3. Germline V gene data show CDR1 as WSHSY and CDR2 as SAAADI. V gave up 6 bases and J gave up 2 bases, with 11 bases separating them. The CDR3 nucleotides are TGCGCCAGCAGGGAGACAGGAGCTGGAAACACCATATATTTT. Translation gives CASRETGAGNTIYF.

CDR3 region: CASSLRIAGGPDTQYF. CDR3 nucleotide sequence: TGCGCCAGCAGCCTGAGAATAGCGGGAGGCCCGGATACGCAGTATTTT. This chain joins TRBV5-1 and TRBJ2-3; 10 bases agree with TRBD2. J was trimmed by 6 bases and V by 4 bases; bases with no gene match: 11. Looked up from germline, CDR1 is SGHRS and CDR2 is YFSETQ. The CDR3 length is 16 residues.

The chain couples TRBV18 to TRBJ2-7, with D maybe TRBD1 (6 bases). The germline CDR1 and CDR2 sequences are KGHSH and LQKENI. The CDR3 extends over 15 amino acids. Between the trimmed V and J ends, which lost 5 bases and 4 bases, there was a span of 18 bases. CDR3 DNA: TGTGCCAGCTCATCTGAGTCTCGGACAGTGTACGAGCAGTACTTC. Its translation is CASSSESRTVYEQYF.

V gene TRBV6-5 combines with J gene TRBJ1-2; the D gene is possibly TRBD1 (6 bases). This CDR3 has 16 residues. V dropped 4 bases and J dropped 1 base, with 16 bases sitting between them. Germline values: CDR1 MNHEY, CDR2 SVGAGI. The CDR3 loop is CASSWGGGADNYGYTF. The CDR3 DNA sequence: TGTGCCAGCAGTTGGGGTGGGGGCGCGGATAACTATGGCTACACCTTC.

The CDR3 nucleotides read TGTGCCTGGAGTGTACACAGGGAAGAGACCCAGTACTTC. This gives the protein CAWSVHREETQYF. V gene TRBV30 combines with J gene TRBJ2-5, with D perhaps matching TRBD1 (6 bases). The V end was cut by 0 bases, the J end by 3 bases, with 8 bases between. CDR1 and CDR2 from the germline V gene are GTSNPN and SVGIG (reference sequence). The CDR3 totals 13 residues. Complete variable domain (other parts from reference TRBV30 and TRBJ2-5): SQTIHQWPATLVQPVGSPLSLECTVEGTSNPNLYWYRQAAGRGLQLLFYSVGIGQISSEVPQNLSASRPQDRQFILSSKKLLLSDSGFYLCAWSVHREETQYFGPGTRLLVL.

This clone was seen a single time. J is TRBJ1-2 and V is TRBV6-2 or TRBV6-3; D is unclear. Looked up from germline, CDR1 is MNHEY and CDR2 is SVGEGT. Trimming pared 2 bases from V and 3 bases from J, leaving 7 bases between. The CDR3 spans 13 residues. The CDR3 bases are TGTGCCAGCAGTTACGTCGGGGACTATGGCTACACCTTC. This gives the protein CASSYVGDYGYTF.

V gene TRBV4-3 combines with J gene TRBJ1-1; 7 nucleotides align to TRBD1. The ends lost 4 bases at V and 0 bases at J; junction bases unmatched: 11. Per the germline V gene, CDR1 is LGHNA and CDR2 is YSLEER. The CDR3 length is 17 residues. The CDR3 is CASSRLTGTDMNTEAFF. CDR3 nucleotide sequence: TGCGCCAGCAGCCGTCTAACGGGGACAGACATGAACACTGAAGCTTTCTTT.

This chain uses TRBV6-5 with TRBJ1-2, with D possibly being TRBD1 (5 bases). The CDR3 extends over 14 amino acids. Germline V gene data show CDR1 as MNHEY and CDR2 as SVGAGI. V was cut by 2 bases and J by 7 bases, with 14 bases left in between. The CDR3 region has the DNA TGTGCCAGCAGTTACGGGGAGGGGACGGGTGGCTACACCTTC. Amino acids: CASSYGEGTGGYTF.

This chain connects TRBV19 to TRBJ1-5, with 7 bases matching TRBD1. Germline CDR1 reads LNHDA; CDR2 reads SQIVND (reference sequence). This CDR3 has 15 residues. V lost 10 bases and J lost 6; bases outside the gene matches: 15. CDR3 in amino acids: CAILQGTADGQPQHF. CDR3 coding DNA: TGTGCCATACTCCAAGGGACAGCCGACGGTCAGCCCCAGCATTTT.

The gene calls are TRBV4-2 and TRBJ1-3, with TRBD1 as a possible D gene (5 bases). The V gene's germline CDR1 is LGHNA and CDR2 YNFKEQ. The germline V and J ends were trimmed by 0 bases and 3 bases, with 6 bases remaining between them. The CDR3 sequence is 14 residues long. The DNA for the CDR3 is TGTGCCAGCAGCCAAGACAGGGTTGGAAACACCATATATTTT. Translated: CASSQDRVGNTIYF.

The V and J genes are TRBV2 and TRBJ1-6, with 9 nucleotides matching TRBD1. The germline CDR1 and CDR2 sequences are SNHLY and FYNNEI. V lost 6 bases and J lost 10; bases outside the gene matches: 10. The CDR3 sequence is 15 residues long. The CDR3 loop is CASREPGTGKSPLHF. CDR3 coding DNA: TGTGCCAGCAGAGAACCCGGGACAGGGAAATCACCCCTCCACTTT.

This chain connects TRBV6-5 to TRBJ1-2; TRBD1 aligns across 9 bases. The germline gives CDR1 MNHEY, CDR2 SVGAGI. V trimming: 6 bases; J trimming: 4 bases; junction bases outside the gene matches: 9. The CDR3 is 15 amino acids. The CDR3 sequence: CASRRTGERSYGYTF. The CDR3 DNA sequence: TGTGCCAGCAGGCGGACAGGGGAGAGGAGCTATGGCTACACCTTC.

The V gene is TRBV19, the J gene TRBJ2-3; 12 bases map to TRBD2. V was clipped by 6 bases and J by 4 bases; unmatched bases: 5. The CDR3 has 15 residues. Germline V gives CDR1 LNHDA, CDR2 SQIVND (reference sequence). The CDR3 loop is CASSLLAGGPDTQYF. CDR3 bases: TGTGCCAGTAGCTTACTAGCGGGAGGCCCAGATACGCAGTATTTT.

Here the CDR3 reads CASSLAGGGNTEAFF. CDR3 DNA: TGTGCCAGCAGTTTGGCGGGGGGCGGGAACACTGAAGCTTTCTTT. This rearrangement joins TRBV27 to TRBJ1-1; tentative D call: TRBD1 (6 bases). The CDR3 length is 15 residues. Germline V gives CDR1 MNHEY, CDR2 SMNVEV (reference sequence). V was shortened by 3 bases and J by 1 base, with 12 bases between the two germline ends.

The V call is TRBV27, the J call TRBJ2-1, with 7 positions matching TRBD1. Per germline, CDR1 MNHEY and CDR2 SMNVEV (reference sequence). The CDR3 is 16 amino acids. The trim removed 6 bases at V and 4 bases at J, leaving 12 bases unmatched. Here the CDR3 reads CASSPSTGSIYNEQFF. The CDR3 bases are TGTGCCAGCAGCCCTTCGACAGGGTCCATTTACAATGAGCAGTTCTTC.

This clone showed up just once. The rearrangement joins TRBV28 to TRBJ1-5; no clear D. The germline CDR1 and CDR2 sequences are MDHEN and SYDVKM. With 6 bases removed from V and 0 bases from J, the gap between germline ends came to 6 bases. The CDR3 spans 13 residues. CDR3 nucleotide sequence: TGTGCCAGCAGGGAGTATAGCAATCAGCCCCAGCATTTT. This sequence encodes CASREYSNQPQHF.

This chain joins TRBV11-2 and TRBJ1-1, with 9 bases aligning to TRBD1. The length of the CDR3 is 16 residues. V lost 3 bases to trimming and J lost 7 bases; unmatched junction nucleotides: 12. Germline assignment: CDR1 SGHAT and CDR2 FQNNGV. The CDR3 DNA reads TGTGCCAGCAGCTTTTCGGTTACAGGGGGCGTCAGTGAAGCTTTCTTT. Translating it yields CASSFSVTGGVSEAFF.

V is TRBV9 and J is TRBJ1-1; maybe TRBD1 (5 bases). V was trimmed by 9 bases and J by 8 bases, leaving 17 bases between them. CDR1 is SGDLS and CDR2 is YYNGEE in the germline V gene. CDR3 length equals 12 residues. CDR3 in DNA: TGTGCCACCCCAAGAAGGGGACTCGAAGCTTTCTTT. Translating gives CATPRRGLEAFF.

The CDR3 DNA sequence: TGTGCCAGCCTTCTGTACGGGGGATCGAACACTGAAGCTTTCTTT. It specifies CASLLYGGSNTEAFF. This chain connects TRBV27 to TRBJ1-1; possibly TRBD1 for D (5 bases). Germline lookup yields CDR1 MNHEY and CDR2 SMNVEV (reference sequence). The germline V and J ends were trimmed by 8 bases and 1 base, with 17 bases remaining between them. The CDR3 consists of 15 residues.

The rearrangement uses TRBV15 and TRBJ1-1; TRBD1 matches at 7 bases. The CDR3 extends over 15 amino acids. V shed 8 bases, J shed 0 bases, and the junction held 9 bases outside the gene matches. The germline V gene has CDR1 LNHNV and CDR2 YYDKDF (reference sequence). DNA of the CDR3: TGTGCCACCTCGGTAGGGGACAGACTGAACACTGAAGCTTTCTTT. Amino acid sequence: CATSVGDRLNTEAFF.